The present T cell receptor (beta chain) was sequenced within a study of T-cell reconstitution after alpha-beta-depleted transplantation in children. Per germline, CDR1 DFQATT and CDR2 SNEGSKA (reference sequence). This CDR3 is built from 16 residues. Unmatched junction bases numbered 18, after V lost 5 bases and J lost 7 bases. Unique molecular identifiers were incorporated when the TCRbeta library was constructed. Each CDR3 protein is one row after TCRdb ran MiXCR on the PCR reads. The data show 200,000 or so distinct CDR3 sequences, about 7% seen once. Whole-study findings and limits: T cells produced anew were the main source of T-cell counts and diversity one year after transplant.

This clonotype was seen only a few times. The antigen remains undetermined. The rearrangement uses TRBV20-1 and TRBJ2-3, with TRBD2 identical over 7 bases. The source of this sequence is a boy younger than 10 with acute lymphoblastic leukemia, due to receive a stem cell transplant. The specimen was PBMCs, collected before TCRalphabeta/CD19-depleted stem cell transplant. CDR3: CSADPLERDVGNTQYF. The CDR3 nucleotides read TGCAGTGCTGACCCATTGGAGCGGGACGTCGGAAATACGCAGTATTTT.